This T cell receptor (beta chain) emerged from a study of human T cells and chemical hapten exposure. Germline lookup yields CDR1 KGHSH and CDR2 LQKENI. V lost 0 bases and J 8 bases, leaving 10 bases between the germline ends. The length of the CDR3 is 13 residues. This clonotype was detected ten times or more. Time point meaning: patch test 2, 6 weeks after DPC sensitization. The treatment is: therapeutic diphenylcyclopropenone sensitization with weekly scalp DPC. Using its own MiXCR run on the RACE reads, TCRdb lists one record per CDR3 protein. The table shows over 100,000 distinct CDR3 sequences, with roughly 9% occurring only once.

The origin of this receptor is a middle-aged woman with alopecia areata. Some clones in this sample may be carry-over from other donors' samples. The sample was whole blood, taken in connection with sensitization to the hapten diphenylcyclopropenone (DPC). This rearrangement joins TRBV18 to TRBJ1-2, with D maybe TRBD1 (5 bases). CDR3: CASSPPGRRGYTF. CDR3 DNA sequence: TGTGCCAGCTCACCACCGGGGCGACGGGGCTACACCTTC. The full variable domain, with the rest looked up from reference TRBV18 and TRBJ1-2, is NAGVMQNPRHLVRRRGQEARLRCSPMKGHSHVYWYRQLPEEGLKFMVYLQKENIIDESGMPKERFSAEFPKEGPSILRIQQVVRGDSAAYFCASSPPGRRGYTFGSGTRLTVV.